This T cell receptor beta chain was sequenced in a study of breast tumors, draining lymph nodes, adjacent tissues. This clonotype turned up a few times. Breast cancer patients provided tissue from their axillary draining lymph nodes. MiXCR was run by TCRdb on the multiplex PCR reads, yielding one entry per CDR3 protein. The sample has under 150,000 distinct CDR3 sequences; approximately 22% are singletons. The TCR originated in a female donor with breast cancer. Some clones in this sample may be carry-over from other donors' samples. Sequenced material: axillary lymph node tissue.

CDR3 sequence reads: CASSPRTGTANTGELFF. The CDR3 nucleotides are TGTGCCAGCAGTCCTCGTACCGGGACAGCGAACACCGGGGAGCTGTTTTTT. The chain links TRBV27 to TRBJ2-2; 7 nucleotides line up with TRBD1. The CDR3 totals 17 residues. From germline, CDR1 is MNHEY and CDR2 SMNVEV (reference sequence). The V and J ends lost 5 bases and 0 bases, in that order; junction bases with no gene match: 9.